This paragraph reports one T cell receptor (beta chain). TCRdb's table, derived via immunoSEQ multiplex PCR, lists solely in-frame clones and lacks some. The sample comprises approximately 30,000 clones, approximately 92% of which are singletons, and 10% to 13% rests with the top ten. V lost 0 bases to trimming and J lost 5 bases, with 16 bases between them. The V gene's germline CDR1 is GTSNPN and CDR2 SVGIG (reference sequence). The CDR3 totals 15 residues. These data come from a study of T cell changes during pregnancy in multiple sclerosis. V and J are TRBV30 and TRBJ1-2; D gene uncertain. The receptor was isolated from a female donor with multiple sclerosis, enrolled in a pregnancy study. The sample consisted of CD8+ T cells from peripheral blood mononuclear cells, taken in the second trimester of pregnancy. CDR3 loop: CAWSVVPRSSYGYTF. CDR3 sequence (DNA): TGTGCCTGGAGTGTTGTTCCTAGGTCGTCTTATGGCTACACCTTC.